The following is a T cell receptor (beta chain) sequence with its context. CDR1 is SGHTA and CDR2 is FQGTGA in the germline V gene. The CDR3 contains 16 residues. V lost 1 base, J lost 6 bases, and 6 bases stayed unmatched. The repertoire was sequenced with immunoSEQ multiplex PCR; TCRdb's copy has only in-frame clones and lacks some. The sample shows 90,000 or so clones, around 90% of them seen only once. These data are taken from a study of PD-L1 blockade in urothelial cancer. As to time point: pretreatment peripheral blood. Individual patients had between 1 and 8 samples, taken pretreatment and on-treatment.

V is TRBV7-3 and J is TRBJ2-4, with 10 bases identical to TRBD1. This material consisted of PBMCs, taken around atezolizumab (anti-PD-L1) treatment. The TCR sequence derives from a man aged 55 to 70 with urothelial cancer. Here the CDR3 DNA reads TGTGCCAGCAGCTTAAGAGGGGGGACAGGGGCAAACATTCAGTACTTC. Its protein is CASSLRGGTGANIQYF. Full variable domain (remainder filled in from reference TRBV7-3 and TRBJ2-4): GAGVSQTPSNKVTEKGKYVELRCDPISGHTALYWYRQSLGQGPEFLIYFQGTGAADDSGLPNDRFFAVRPEGSVSTLKIQRTERGDSAVYLCASSLRGGTGANIQYFGAGTRLSVL.